This T cell receptor (beta chain) was retrieved from a study of blood T cell repertoires in COVID-19. Sequencing was performed with immunoSEQ multiplex PCR; in TCRdb, only in-frame clones are kept and a portion is missing. This sample has roughly 200,000 clones, with approximately 85% found just once. Trimming left V 1 base short and J 3 bases short, with 12 bases between. CDR3 length equals 15 residues. The germline V gene has CDR1 LNHDA and CDR2 SQIVND (reference sequence). The sequencing input was peripheral blood. The TCR was taken from a human donor with active or convalescent COVID-19. The donor label of this sample is uncertain. The chain joins TRBV19 to TRBJ1-1; D perhaps matches TRBD1 (6 bases). The CDR3: CASSIARGADTEAFF. The CDR3, as DNA: TGTGCCAGTAGTATAGCTCGGGGGGCTGACACTGAAGCTTTCTTT. The complete variable domain, with remaining parts taken from reference TRBV19 and TRBJ1-1, reads DGGITQSPKYLFRKEGQNVTLSCEQNLNHDAMYWYRQDPGQGLRLIYYSQIVNDFQKGDIAEGYSVSREKKESFPLTVTSAQKNPTAFYLCASSIARGADTEAFFGQGTRLTVV.